This T cell receptor beta chain was identified during a study of blood T cell repertoires in COVID-19. Whole-study context: COVID-19 samples from acute and convalescent phases originated in the United States, Italy and Spain.

Sequenced by immunoSEQ multiplex PCR; TCRdb stores in-frame clones only, minus some. The sample consists of over 150,000 clones, approximately 80% of them appearing once. Trimming took 1 base from V and 8 from J; bases not matched to a gene: 4. This CDR3 region has 15 residues. Germline CDR1 reads SGHRS; CDR2 reads YFSETQ. The sequence derives from a woman aged 55-70 years with acute or convalescent COVID-19. V usage is TRBV5-1 and J usage is TRBJ1-4; 11 nucleotides align to TRBD1. Sequencing input: peripheral blood. CDR3 amino acids: CASSLMGQGGEKLFF. DNA of the CDR3: TGCGCCAGCAGCTTGATGGGACAGGGGGGCGAAAAACTGTTTTTT.